Shown below are 32 T cell receptor beta chains from a single sample sequenced in a study of cytomegalovirus exposure and HLA in healthy donors. It was with 60 Vbeta and 13 Jbeta primers that the PCR ran. Assay used: immunoSEQ multiplex PCR; TCRdb lists only in-frame clones, some missing. The profile covers roughly 100,000 clones, with approximately 70% appearing a single time and about 3.5% taken by the ten largest. Material for sequencing was PBMCs. The receptors shown here come from a man younger than 40 in good health and CMV-seronegative.

This clone has just one count. The genes are TRBV29-1 and TRBJ2-7; 14 bases fit TRBD2. Germline V lookup: CDR1 SQVTM, CDR2 ANQGSEA. V trimming: 7 bases; J trimming: 2 bases; junction bases outside the gene matches: 4. CDR3 length: 14 amino acids. The CDR3 spells CSARTSGGTYEQYF. For the CDR3, the DNA is TGCAGCGCTAGGACTAGCGGGGGGACCTACGAGCAGTACTTC.

This chain uses TRBV4-3 with TRBJ2-5, with D perhaps TRBD1 (7 bases). The germline V gene encodes CDR1 LGHNA and CDR2 YSLEER. This CDR3 is 17 amino acids long. The V gene lost 1 base and the J gene lost 5 bases, with 20 bases spanning the gap. The CDR3 coding sequence is TGCGCCAGCAGCCAAGTAGGTCGAGGAGGGACAGAGGAGACCCAGTACTTC. Encoded protein: CASSQVGRGGTEETQYF.

The chain carries TRBV5-1 and TRBJ1-4; 7 bases line up with TRBD1. J was trimmed by 5 bases and V by 2 bases; bases with no gene match: 9. This CDR3 comprises 16 residues. The germline V gene encodes CDR1 SGHRS and CDR2 YFSETQ. The CDR3 nucleotides are TGCGCCAGCAGCTTCCGACAGGGATCCATGAATGAAAAACTGTTTTTT. Its protein product is CASSFRQGSMNEKLFF.

The chain joins TRBV19 to TRBJ1-5, with D unresolved. The ends were cut back, 1 base at V and 2 bases at J, with 15 bases in the middle. The CDR3 sequence is 17 residues long. Germline CDR1 LNHDA, CDR2 SQIVND (reference sequence). The CDR3 region is CASSIGPLQRGNQPQHF. CDR3 in DNA: TGTGCCAGTAGTATAGGGCCCTTACAGAGGGGCAATCAGCCCCAGCATTTT.

V usage is TRBV28 and J usage is TRBJ1-4; D remains unclear. The CDR3 spans 13 residues. The V gene lost 6 bases and the J gene lost 1 base, with 6 bases spanning the gap. Germline V gene lookup returns CDR1 MDHEN and CDR2 SYDVKM. CDR3 region: CASRALTNEKLFF. Here the CDR3 DNA reads TGTGCCAGCAGGGCATTAACTAATGAAAAACTGTTTTTT.

The DNA of the CDR3 is TGTGCCAGCAGGGGACAGGGAGCAACTAATGAAAAACTGTTTTTT. This gives the protein CASRGQGATNEKLFF. The genes are TRBV2 and TRBJ1-4; 9 bases are shared with TRBD1. Germline V lookup: CDR1 SNHLY, CDR2 FYNNEI. This CDR3 comprises 15 residues. V shed 6 bases, J shed 0 bases, and the junction held 2 bases outside the gene matches.

The chain carries TRBV19 and TRBJ2-7, with TRBD2 matching over 8 bases. Germline lookup yields CDR1 LNHDA and CDR2 SQIVND (reference sequence). V shed 3 bases and J 0 bases; nucleotides not matched to a gene: 4. The CDR3 is made up of 15 amino acids. Here the CDR3 reads CASSIGSGSSYEQYF. DNA for the CDR3: TGTGCCAGTAGTATTGGGAGCGGGAGCTCCTACGAGCAGTACTTC. Full variable domain (rest looked up from reference TRBV19 and TRBJ2-7): DGGITQSPKYLFRKEGQNVTLSCEQNLNHDAMYWYRQDPGQGLRLIYYSQIVNDFQKGDIAEGYSVSREKKESFPLTVTSAQKNPTAFYLCASSIGSGSSYEQYFGPGTRLTVT.

This chain links TRBV2 with TRBJ2-2; TRBD1 matches at 9 bases. Germline CDR1 is SNHLY and CDR2 is FYNNEI. Germline trimming cut 5 bases from V and 7 bases from J; bases unmatched to any gene: 8. The CDR3 loop spans 15 amino acids. The CDR3 reads CASSKTGQGSGELFF. The CDR3 DNA sequence: TGTGCCAGCAGTAAAACTGGACAGGGGAGCGGGGAGCTGTTTTTT.

This clone was counted between two and nine times. The V gene is TRBV6-5, the J gene TRBJ2-5; 8 nucleotides match TRBD1. The end of the DNA aligns better with TRBJ2-7, so the J call may be wrong. The length of the CDR3 is 15 residues. Germline CDR1 MNHEY, CDR2 SVGAGI. DNA for the CDR3: TGTGCCAGCAGTTGGTCCTCCAGGGGGCGCTACGAGCAGTACTTC. Translated: CASSWSSRGRYEQYF.

The CDR3 protein is CASSVGGGQGVYEQYF. CDR3 in DNA: TGTGCCAGCAGTGTAGGCGGAGGACAGGGGGTTTACGAGCAGTACTTC. J is TRBJ2-7 and V is TRBV2, with 10 bases aligning to TRBD1. The trim removed 4 bases at V and 4 bases at J, leaving 10 bases unmatched. Germline values: CDR1 SNHLY, CDR2 FYNNEI. The CDR3 sequence is 16 residues long.

The chain carries TRBV5-4 and TRBJ2-7, with 8 positions matching TRBD2. V was clipped by 4 bases and J by 2 bases; unmatched bases: 14. CDR3 length: 17 amino acids. Germline CDR1 is SGHNT and CDR2 is YYREEE (reference sequence). CDR3 nucleotides: TGTGCCAGCAGCCGGGGGGGTAGCGCCGTTCCAACCTACGAGCAGTACTTC. Its protein product is CASSRGGSAVPTYEQYF.

The chain links TRBV4-3 to TRBJ1-1; D is perhaps TRBD1 (5 bases). Germline V gives CDR1 LGHNA, CDR2 YSLEER. CDR3 length: 16 residues. V lost 0 bases and J 2 bases, leaving 13 bases between the germline ends. This CDR3 reads CASSQDHVRVNTEAFF. The DNA for the CDR3 is TGCGCCAGCAGCCAAGATCACGTCAGGGTCAACACTGAAGCTTTCTTT.

This sequence joins TRBV27 and TRBJ2-5; TRBD1 aligns across 9 bases. The V segment lost 4 bases and the J segment 5 bases; nucleotides outside the gene matches: 8. Germline CDR1 MNHEY, CDR2 SMNVEV (reference sequence). This CDR3 region has 15 residues. The CDR3 here is CASSSLHRGRETQYF. In nucleotides, the CDR3 is TGTGCCAGCAGTTCGCTCCACAGGGGGCGTGAGACCCAGTACTTC.

The chain is built from TRBV10-3 and TRBJ2-1, with a weak D call TRBD2 (6 bases). The V and J ends lost 7 bases and 0 bases respectively, with 13 bases between them. CDR1 and CDR2 from the germline V gene are ENHRY and SYGVKD. This CDR3 contains 15 residues. CDR3 residues: CAINSGDFSYNEQFF. The DNA for the CDR3 is TGTGCCATCAACTCCGGGGACTTCTCCTACAATGAGCAGTTCTTC.

Only a few counts were recorded for this clone. A much larger clone sits a single nucleotide away, making a read error possible. Other nucleotide sequences in the sample specify the same CDR3. The chain uses TRBV5-1 and TRBJ1-1, with 7 nucleotides matching TRBD1. The CDR3 has 13 residues. J gave up 4 bases and V 3 bases, and 3 bases lay outside the gene matches. From germline, CDR1 is SGHRS and CDR2 YFSETQ. DNA of the CDR3: TGCGCCAGCAGCTCGGGACAGTTCACTGAAGCTTTCTTT. Residues: CASSSGQFTEAFF.

The rearrangement links TRBV6-5 to TRBJ1-2, with 7 bases identical to TRBD1. Germline V gene sequence: CDR1 MNHEY, CDR2 SVGAGI. This CDR3 has 12 residues. The V segment lost 8 bases and the J segment 7 bases; nucleotides outside the gene matches: 7. CDR3 sequence: CASQTGNGGYTF. In nucleotides, the CDR3 is TGTGCCAGCCAGACAGGGAATGGTGGCTACACCTTC.

This clone was counted a few times. The chain joins TRBV11-3 to TRBJ1-1, with 10 bases lining up with TRBD1. The CDR3 covers 15 residues. V was clipped by 3 bases and J by 4 bases; unmatched bases: 5. Germline-derived CDR1 and CDR2 are SGHNT and YENEEA. CDR3 amino acids: CASSFGTGEGTEAFF. Here the CDR3 DNA reads TGTGCCAGCAGCTTCGGGACAGGGGAAGGCACTGAAGCTTTCTTT.

CDR3 sequence: CAWSRTRGYNEQFF. CDR3 nucleotide sequence: TGTGCCTGGAGTAGGACTAGGGGGTACAATGAGCAGTTCTTC. The J gene is TRBJ2-1, the V gene TRBV30; D is perhaps TRBD2 (7 bases). Germline V gives CDR1 GTSNPN, CDR2 SVGIG (reference sequence). This CDR3 has 14 amino acids. Deletions cut 2 bases from V and 4 bases from J, with 12 bases between.

The chain joins TRBV29-1 to TRBJ2-6, with a possible D match to TRBD1 (5 bases). Trimming shortened V by 4 bases and J by 2 bases, and 9 bases separated the two germline ends. This CDR3 has 14 residues. Germline CDR1 reads SQVTM; CDR2 reads ANQGSEA. The chain's CDR3 is CSVGTGAGANVLTF. In nucleotides, the CDR3 is TGCAGCGTTGGAACAGGAGCTGGGGCCAACGTCCTGACTTTC.

The chain employs TRBV30 and TRBJ1-5; D gene ambiguous. Germline V CDR1 and CDR2: GTSNPN, SVGIG (reference sequence). The V and J ends lost 3 bases and 6 bases respectively, with 15 bases between them. CDR3 length: 14 residues. CDR3 sequence reads: CAWSKSQSGQPQHF. CDR3 sequence (DNA): TGTGCCTGGAGCAAAAGCCAGTCAGGTCAGCCCCAGCATTTT.

The count of this clone is one. The chain couples TRBV30 to TRBJ2-3; 7 positions agree with TRBD2. V lost 4 bases to trimming and J lost 1 base; unmatched junction nucleotides: 8. This CDR3 is 15 amino acids long. Germline lookup yields CDR1 GTSNPN and CDR2 SVGIG (reference sequence). The CDR3 sequence: CAWIAGDFGTDTQYF. CDR3 DNA: TGTGCCTGGATTGCGGGGGACTTTGGCACAGATACGCAGTATTTT.

Worth noting for this clone: One end of the junction does not line up with germline, which may come from a read error. This chain uses TRBV6-5 with TRBJ1-4; tentative D call: TRBD1 (6 bases). Germline CDR1 is MNHEY and CDR2 is SVGAGI. CDR3 length: 14 amino acids. DNA for the CDR3: TGTGCAAGCAAGTGGGACACTTTGAATGAAAAACTGTTTTTT. It encodes CASKWDTLNEKLFF.

This clone came up once. The chain uses TRBV4-2 and TRBJ2-2, with TRBD2 as a possible D gene (5 bases). Trimming shortened V by 1 base and J by 0 bases, and 9 bases separated the two germline ends. CDR1 is LGHNA and CDR2 is YNFKEQ in the germline V gene. The CDR3 has 16 residues. The CDR3 DNA is TGTGCCAGCAGCCAAGTGGTCGGGACGAACACCGGGGAGCTGTTTTTT. Encoded protein: CASSQVVGTNTGELFF.

The rearrangement uses TRBV6-5 and TRBJ2-3, with D tentatively TRBD2 (5 bases). V lost 0 bases and J 0 bases, leaving 10 bases between the germline ends. Germline CDR1 reads MNHEY; CDR2 reads SVGAGI. The CDR3 runs to 16 residues. The CDR3: CASSYSGRASTDTQYF. In DNA form, the CDR3 reads TGTGCCAGCAGTTACTCTGGGAGAGCTAGCACAGATACGCAGTATTTT.

The chain combines TRBV30 with TRBJ1-4; D is uncertain. This CDR3 region has 14 residues. The germline V and J ends were trimmed by 3 bases and 0 bases, with 8 bases remaining between them. Germline V gene lookup returns CDR1 GTSNPN and CDR2 SVGIG (reference sequence). The CDR3 region is CAWRRLATNEKLFF. The CDR3 DNA follows: TGTGCCTGGAGGCGACTTGCAACTAATGAAAAACTGTTTTTT.

The chain joins TRBV7-2 to TRBJ1-1; weak D call: TRBD1 (6 bases). CDR3 length: 15 residues. V was shortened by 6 bases and J by 1 base, with 15 bases between the two germline ends. CDR1 and CDR2 (germline): SGHTA, FQGNSA. Here the CDR3 DNA reads TGTGCCAGCAGTCTAGGGGGGGCTGGGAACACTGAAGCTTTCTTT. It translates to CASSLGGAGNTEAFF.

The genes are TRBV4-3 and TRBJ1-2; D may be TRBD1 (6 bases). This CDR3 is 15 amino acids long. The V gene's germline CDR1 is LGHNA and CDR2 YSLEER. Trimming took off 0 bases at V and 6 bases at J, with 14 bases between the two ends. The CDR3: CASSQDLNRENGYTF. CDR3 nucleotides: TGCGCCAGCAGCCAAGATCTCAACAGGGAGAATGGCTACACCTTC.

The sample holds a few counts of this clone. The CDR3 bases are TGTGCCAGCAGCTCGGGACAGGGGGAAAAACTGTTTTTT. Residues: CASSSGQGEKLFF. This sequence joins TRBV2 and TRBJ1-4; TRBD1 aligns across 10 bases. Germline-derived CDR1 and CDR2 are SNHLY and FYNNEI. The CDR3 is made up of 13 amino acids. The ends lost 6 bases at V and 8 bases at J; junction bases unmatched: 3.

The chain combines TRBV7-2 with TRBJ2-7, with D unclear. The germline V gene encodes CDR1 SGHTA and CDR2 FQGNSA. Trimming left V 6 bases short and J 6 bases short, with 15 bases between. This CDR3 has 13 residues. In DNA, the CDR3 is TGTGCCAGCAGTAGCCGGCCTATTGGCGAGCAGTACTTC. Its protein product is CASSSRPIGEQYF.

This clone has only one observation. The chain employs TRBV5-1 and TRBJ2-1; D gene ambiguous. CDR1 is SGHRS and CDR2 is YFSETQ in the germline V gene. This CDR3 comprises 15 residues. V was cut by 1 base and J by 0 bases, with 8 bases left in between. The CDR3 DNA reads TGCGCCAGCAGCTTGCGAGAGAGCTCCTACAATGAGCAGTTCTTC. Translation: CASSLRESSYNEQFF.

The rearrangement links TRBV14 to TRBJ1-2; 8 bases map to TRBD1. The CDR3 is 15 residues long. CDR1 SGHDN and CDR2 FVKESK come from the germline V gene. The ends lost 0 bases at V and 8 bases at J; junction bases unmatched: 8. The CDR3 DNA is TGTGCCAGCAGCCAAGATCGGACAGGGCGGGCCGGCTACACCTTC. Translating gives CASSQDRTGRAGYTF.

In this sample, this clone turned up a few times. The chain is built from TRBV5-4 and TRBJ1-4; no reliable D call. Trimming took off 4 bases at V and 8 bases at J, with 12 bases between the two ends. The CDR3 sequence is 13 residues long. CDR1 SGHNT and CDR2 YYREEE come from the germline V gene (reference sequence). The CDR3 loop reads CASSPTAGEKLFF. Written as DNA, the CDR3 is TGTGCCAGCAGCCCAACCGCGGGAGAAAAACTGTTTTTT.